This note documents a single T cell receptor beta chain sequence. There are 14 residues in the CDR3. Germline V gene data show CDR1 as LGHNA and CDR2 as YNFKEQ. The V end lost 0 bases, the J end lost 6 bases, and 11 bases lay between the germline ends. The data belong to a study of PD-L1 blockade in urothelial cancer. Time point described: pretreatment peripheral blood. Method: immunoSEQ multiplex PCR; TCRdb's copy keeps in-frame clones and lacks some. The table lists tens of thousands of clones, 75% to 85% of them singletons. The rearrangement joins TRBV4-2 to TRBJ2-5; D gene ambiguous. Here the sequenced sample was PBMCs, taken around atezolizumab (anti-PD-L1) treatment. This sequence was found in a man between 70 and 80 years old with urothelial cancer. In DNA form, the CDR3 reads TGTGCCAGCAGCCAAGACGCGGAAAAACAGACCCAGTACTTC. It yields the protein CASSQDAEKQTQYF.